These T cell receptor beta chains were read from a single sample in a study of T cells after posttransplantation cyclophosphamide. Generated by immunoSEQ multiplex PCR, the TCRdb table keeps only in-frame clones and is missing some. Observed in the sample are over a thousand clones, none of them singletons. The sequenced sample was PBMCs, obtained after an allogeneic stem cell transplant with post-transplant cyclophosphamide. These receptors came from a male patient in his thirties who received an allogeneic stem cell transplant from a related donor, was CMV-positive, and had acute GVHD only. Among the T cells, some may be from the graft donor. Both conserved end residues are part of each CDR3. A D gene is named only where the DNA matches it firmly. Clone size, where shown, is once, few, many, or a class for clones that have expanded.

CDR3	DNA	D	V	J	size
CAWSMTGYTREQYF	TGTGCCTGGAGTATGACAGGGTATACAAGGGAGCAGTACTTC	TRBD1	TRBV30	TRBJ2-7	many
CASARGRGGQETQYF	TGTGCCAGCGCGCGGGGGCGGGGGGGCCAAGAGACCCAGTACTTC	TRBD2	TRBV7-3	TRBJ2-5	few
CASSQDLAGGLLDYEQYF	TGCGCCAGCAGCCAAGATTTAGCGGGGGGCCTCCTCGACTACGAGCAGTACTTC	TRBD2	TRBV4-3	TRBJ2-7	many
CASRPPGGSQETQYF	TGTGCCAGCAGACCACCTGGGGGGTCCCAAGAGACCCAGTACTTC	.	TRBV7-9	TRBJ2-5	many
CASSEVTGAYEQYF	TGTGCCAGCAGTGAAGTGACAGGGGCCTACGAGCAGTACTTC	TRBD1	TRBV2	TRBJ2-7	medium-sized
CASRRQGSRAGELFF	TGTGCCAGTCGGAGGCAGGGAAGTCGCGCCGGGGAGCTGTTTTTT	.	TRBV19	TRBJ2-2	medium-sized
CASSSYTGNTEAFF	TGTGCCAGCAGTTCTTATACAGGAAACACTGAAGCTTTCTTT	.	TRBV2	TRBJ1-1	many
CASTKTSAQETQYF	TGTGCCAGCACTAAGACTAGCGCGCAAGAGACCCAGTACTTC	TRBD2	TRBV6-2/TRBV6-3	TRBJ2-5	many
CASSVGQGHYEQYF	TGTGCCAGCAGCGTTGGACAGGGCCACTACGAGCAGTACTTC	TRBD1	TRBV7-7	TRBJ2-7	medium-sized
CASSVALRGEQFF	TGTGCCAGCAGCGTAGCGCTGCGTGGTGAGCAGTTCTTC	.	TRBV9	TRBJ2-1	.
CASSPGTGGDTGELFF	TGCGCCAGCAGCCCGGGGACAGGGGGTGACACCGGGGAGCTGTTTTTT	TRBD1	TRBV4-1	TRBJ2-2	medium-sized
CASSPRTGENIQYF	TGTGCCAGCTCACCGCGGACAGGGGAGAACATTCAGTACTTC	TRBD1	TRBV18	TRBJ2-4	medium-sized
CASSLEGAGAYNEQFF	TGTGCCAGCAGCTTAGAGGGGGCGGGCGCCTACAATGAGCAGTTCTTC	TRBD1	TRBV7-2	TRBJ2-1	many
CASSPPGVNYGYTF	TGTGCCAGCTCACCACCAGGGGTTAACTATGGCTACACCTTC	.	TRBV18	TRBJ1-2	medium-sized
CASRSLGHLNSPLHF	TGTGCCAGCAGGTCGTTGGGACACCTTAATTCACCCCTCCACTTT	.	TRBV6-5	TRBJ1-6	medium-sized
CASSSTGGGGYTF	TGTGCCAGCAGCTCCACAGGGGGAGGGGGCTACACCTTC	TRBD1	TRBV7-9	TRBJ1-2	medium-sized
CASSPGGGYGYTF	TGTGCCAGCAGCCCGGGGGGGGGCTATGGCTACACCTTC	.	TRBV7-2	TRBJ1-2	many
CASSYRGASKNIQYF	TGTGCCAGCAGTTACCGGGGGGCCAGCAAAAACATTCAGTACTTC	.	TRBV6-5	TRBJ2-4	many
CASRTPPTSWDF	TGTGCCAGCAGGACACCACCGACTAGCTGGGACTTC	TRBD2	TRBV6-2/TRBV6-3	TRBJ2-7	medium-sized
CASSPSLSGRSNEKLFF	TGTGCCAGCAGCCCCTCCCTTTCAGGGCGTAGTAATGAAAAACTGTTTTTT	.	TRBV12-3/TRBV12-4	TRBJ1-4	medium-sized
CASSYSPGQGTDTQYF	TGTGCCAGCAGTTATTCACCGGGACAGGGCACAGATACGCAGTATTTT	TRBD1	TRBV6-2/TRBV6-3	TRBJ2-3	medium-sized
CASSLRWRGETQYF	TGTGCCAGCAGTTTGCGGTGGAGGGGGGAGACCCAGTACTTC	.	TRBV2	TRBJ2-5	medium-sized
CASRRTGGRETQYF	TGTGCCAGCAGGCGGACAGGGGGGAGAGAGACCCAGTACTTC	TRBD1	TRBV12-3/TRBV12-4	TRBJ2-5	many
CASSFWGISNTEAFF	TGTGCCAGCAGCTTTTGGGGCATATCGAACACTGAAGCTTTCTTT	.	TRBV5-6	TRBJ1-1	many
CASRPGTPPNTGELFF	TGTGCCAGTAGGCCCGGGACACCTCCAAACACCGGGGAGCTGTTTTTT	.	TRBV19	TRBJ2-2	few
CASSLQGNTEAFF	TGCGCCAGCAGCCTACAGGGTAACACTGAAGCTTTCTTT	.	TRBV5-1	TRBJ1-1	many
CASSVAGQGVPYGYTF	TGTGCCAGCAGTGTAGCAGGGCAGGGCGTCCCTTATGGCTACACCTTC	.	TRBV2	TRBJ1-2	medium-sized
CASSPGPDFYRPLGGTDTQYF	TGTGCCAGCAGCCCAGGGCCGGACTTCTACCGGCCTCTTGGGGGGACAGATACGCAGTATTTT	.	TRBV13	TRBJ2-3	many
CASSDGTGGLTNEKLFF	TGTGCCAGCAGTGACGGGACAGGGGGCCTGACTAATGAAAAACTGTTTTTT	TRBD1	TRBV2	TRBJ1-4	medium-sized
CASSLWTGTGGNTGELFF	TGTGCCAGCAGCTTGTGGACAGGGACCGGTGGGAACACCGGGGAGCTGTTTTTT	TRBD1	TRBV5-8	TRBJ2-2	medium-sized
CATRDDRGSYEQYF	TGTGCCACCAGAGACGACAGGGGTTCCTACGAGCAGTACTTC	TRBD1	TRBV24-1	TRBJ2-7	many
CASSFDRNYGYTF	TGTGCCAGCAGCTTTGACAGAAACTATGGCTACACCTTC	.	TRBV5-8	TRBJ1-2	medium-sized